This TCR beta chain was profiled in a study of T cells after posttransplantation cyclophosphamide. A marrow graft followed busulfan-fludarabine conditioning, with cyclophosphamide on days +3 and +4. Some clones are missing from TCRdb's copy, which holds only in-frame ones; the method was immunoSEQ multiplex PCR. The data show about 3,300 clones, 85% to 90% seen once. Whole-study results and caveats: Recipient CMV seropositivity and CMV reactivation strongly tracked TRB clonality. Blood and skin or GI T cell repertoires showed limited TRB overlap. Donor-recipient repertoire similarity was low at 1-2 months, rising over year one.

Concerning this clone: The antigen remains unidentified. Other DNA sequences from this sample encode an identical CDR3 as well.

V dropped 1 base and J dropped 2 bases, with 13 bases sitting between them. Germline V lookup: CDR1 SGDLS, CDR2 YYNGEE. The CDR3 is 15 amino acids. The chain has TRBV9 and TRBJ2-7; tentative D call: TRBD2 (6 bases). The sample here was PBMCs, taken after allogeneic stem cell transplant with posttransplant cyclophosphamide. This TCR came from a female patient in her 50s who received an allogeneic stem cell transplant from an unrelated donor, was CMV-positive, and had acute and chronic GVHD. Some of the T cells may derive from the graft donor. The CDR3 region has the DNA TGTGCCAGCAGCGTAACCCGGGACTCACCCTACGAGCAGTACTTC. Protein sequence: CASSVTRDSPYEQYF.